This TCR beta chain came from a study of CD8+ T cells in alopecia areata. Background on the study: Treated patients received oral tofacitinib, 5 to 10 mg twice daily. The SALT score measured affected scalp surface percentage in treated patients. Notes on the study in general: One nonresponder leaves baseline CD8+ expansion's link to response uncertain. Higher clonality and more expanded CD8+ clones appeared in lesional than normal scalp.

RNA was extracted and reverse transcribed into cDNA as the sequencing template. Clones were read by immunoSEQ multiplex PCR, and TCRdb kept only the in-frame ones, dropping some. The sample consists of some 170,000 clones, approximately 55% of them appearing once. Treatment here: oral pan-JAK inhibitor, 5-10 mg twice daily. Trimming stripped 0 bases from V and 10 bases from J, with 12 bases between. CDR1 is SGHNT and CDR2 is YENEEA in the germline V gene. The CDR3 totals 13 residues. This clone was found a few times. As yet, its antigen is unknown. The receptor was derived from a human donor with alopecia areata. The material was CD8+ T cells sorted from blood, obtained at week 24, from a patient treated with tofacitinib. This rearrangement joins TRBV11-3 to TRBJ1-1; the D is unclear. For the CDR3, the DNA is TGTGCCAGCAGCTTAGAGGAGGTTTGGCCAGCTTTCTTT. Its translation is CASSLEEVWPAFF.